The 5 T cell receptor beta chains in this list originate from one sample, sequenced in a study of beta chain features in type 1 diabetes. Study-level points and caveats: Moderately but significantly shorter TCRB CDR3s were found in Type 1 diabetes patients in all four CD4+ subsets.

These TCRs are of unknown antigen specificity. The isolated RNA, all of it, was reverse transcribed, so expressed TCRB transcripts were what got sequenced. Generated by immunoSEQ multiplex PCR, the TCRdb table keeps only in-frame clones and is missing some. Of around 150,000 clones listed, roughly 60% were seen once; the top ten hold 0.08% to 0.09%. The specimen was naive CD4+ T cells from blood. These receptors were collected from a man aged 25 to 45 with type 1 diabetes.

This clone appeared a few times. This chain links TRBV28 with TRBJ2-5; 8 nucleotides agree with TRBD1. V trimming: 7 bases; J trimming: 3 bases; junction bases outside the gene matches: 10. CDR3 length: 15 amino acids. CDR1 and CDR2 (germline): MDHEN, SYDVKM. The CDR3 nucleotides read TGTGCCAGCACTCCGGGGCAGGGGGCGAAAGAGACCCAGTACTTC. Translating gives CASTPGQGAKETQYF.

This clone occurred once. This sequence joins TRBV9 and TRBJ2-7; D gene uncertain. Germline CDR1 reads SGDLS; CDR2 reads YYNGEE. This CDR3 comprises 15 residues. The germline V and J ends were trimmed by 0 bases and 3 bases, with 13 bases remaining between them. The CDR3, as DNA: TGTGCCAGCAGCGTAGAGTCGGTCGGAGACTACGAGCAGTACTTC. Residues: CASSVESVGDYEQYF.

The chain uses TRBV29-1 and TRBJ2-7; 12 positions match TRBD1. Germline trimming cut 7 bases from V and 5 bases from J; bases unmatched to any gene: 3. The CDR3 has 12 amino acids. The germline gives CDR1 SQVTM, CDR2 ANQGSEA. The CDR3 loop is CSGGTGGHEQYF. In nucleotides, the CDR3 is TGCAGCGGCGGGACAGGGGGCCACGAGCAGTACTTC.

The rearrangement joins TRBV14 to TRBJ2-5, with TRBD1 matching 12 bases. CDR3 length: 17 amino acids. Germline V gives CDR1 SGHDN, CDR2 FVKESK. Germline trimming cut 3 bases from V and 5 bases from J; bases unmatched to any gene: 10. CDR3 sequence reads: CASSQSLGTGGFETQYF. The CDR3 coding sequence is TGTGCCAGCAGCCAGTCCTTGGGGACAGGGGGCTTTGAGACCCAGTACTTC.

This chain links TRBV25-1 with TRBJ1-1, with D unclear. The CDR3 runs 12 residues. Looked up from germline, CDR1 is MGHDK and CDR2 is SYGVNS. Trimming removed 3 bases from V and 4 bases from J, with 6 bases in between. The CDR3: CASSDLGTEAFF. For the CDR3, the DNA is TGTGCCAGCAGTGATTTGGGCACTGAAGCTTTCTTT. Variable domain in full (rest from reference TRBV25-1 and TRBJ1-1): EADIYQTPRYLVIGTGKKITLECSQTMGHDKMYWYQQDPGMELHLIHYSYGVNSTEKGDLSSESTVSRIRTEHFPLTLESARPSHTSQYLCASSDLGTEAFFGQGTRLTVV.